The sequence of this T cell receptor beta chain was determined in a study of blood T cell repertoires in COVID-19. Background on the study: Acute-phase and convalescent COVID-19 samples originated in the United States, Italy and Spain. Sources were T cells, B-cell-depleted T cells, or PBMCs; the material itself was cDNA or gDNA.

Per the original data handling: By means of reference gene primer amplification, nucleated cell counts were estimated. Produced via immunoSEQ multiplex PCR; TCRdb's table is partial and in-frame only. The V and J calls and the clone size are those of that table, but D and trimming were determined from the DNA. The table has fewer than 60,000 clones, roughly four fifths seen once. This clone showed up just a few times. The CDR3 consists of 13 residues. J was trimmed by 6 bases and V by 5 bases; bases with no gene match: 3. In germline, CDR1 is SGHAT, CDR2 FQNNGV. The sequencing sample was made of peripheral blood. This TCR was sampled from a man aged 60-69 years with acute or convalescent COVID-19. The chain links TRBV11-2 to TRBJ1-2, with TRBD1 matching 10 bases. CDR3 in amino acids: CASSRQGANGYTF. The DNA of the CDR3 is TGTGCCAGCAGCCGACAGGGGGCAAATGGCTACACCTTC.